The present entry profiles one T cell receptor beta chain with its context. Unique molecular identifiers were used to barcode this TCRbeta library. TCRdb re-analysed the PCR reads in MiXCR, keeping a single row per CDR3 protein. The top ten hold about 3.1% of the sample, which has more than 450,000 distinct CDR3 sequences, around 18% seen once. This record comes from a study of T-cell reconstitution after alpha-beta-depleted transplantation in children. CDR3 size: 15 residues. Germline V gene data show CDR1 as PRHDT and CDR2 as FYEKMQ (reference sequence). Between the trimmed V and J ends, which lost 4 bases and 5 bases, there was a span of 17 bases.

The V call is TRBV13, the J call TRBJ2-5, with D hard to call. This sequence was found in a human donor who donated a stem cell graft to a child with acute lymphoblastic leukemia. The source was PBMCs from the stem cell graft donor, collected from the stem cell graft. The CDR3 spells CASSSGPRYVETQYF. The CDR3 DNA reads as TGTGCCAGCAGCTCAGGCCCTAGATACGTGGAGACCCAGTACTTC.